One sample yielded the 21 T cell receptor beta chains listed below, sequenced in a study of cytomegalovirus exposure and HLA in healthy donors. PCR used 60 Vbeta primers and 13 Jbeta primers. The protocol was immunoSEQ multiplex PCR, while the TCRdb copy is restricted to in-frame clones and leaves out a portion. Altogether 140,000 to 150,000 clones are present, roughly three quarters being singletons, with the ten largest covering less than 3%. Sequenced input: PBMCs. The receptor source for this set is a female donor in good health and CMV-seronegative.

The rearrangement joins TRBV15 to TRBJ2-5; TRBD2 matches 10 bases. The germline V gene has CDR1 LNHNV and CDR2 YYDKDF (reference sequence). The CDR3 contains 16 residues. Trimming cost V 4 bases and J 1 base; bases outside gene matches: 6. The DNA for the CDR3 is TGTGCCACCAGCAACATAGCGGGGGGACGCCAAGAGACCCAGTACTTC. Protein product: CATSNIAGGRQETQYF. Complete variable domain (other parts from reference TRBV15 and TRBJ2-5): DAMVIQNPRYQVTQFGKPVTLSCSQTLNHNVMYWYQQKSSQAPKLLFHYYDKDFNNEADTPDNFQSRRPNTSFCFLDIRSPGLGDTAMYLCATSNIAGGRQETQYFGPGTRLLVL.

The J gene is TRBJ1-1, the V gene TRBV11-2, with a weak D call TRBD1 (5 bases). There are 16 residues in the CDR3. Trimming shortened V by 4 bases and J by 0 bases, and 15 bases separated the two germline ends. Per germline, CDR1 SGHAT and CDR2 FQNNGV. Here the CDR3 DNA reads TGTGCCAGCAGCTCACGACAGCGATATATGAACACTGAAGCTTTCTTT. It translates to CASSSRQRYMNTEAFF.

The V and J genes are TRBV27 and TRBJ1-2, with 7 bases lining up with TRBD1. V lost 5 bases and J lost 6; bases outside the gene matches: 6. This CDR3 spans 13 amino acids. Germline V lookup: CDR1 MNHEY, CDR2 SMNVEV (reference sequence). The CDR3 protein is CASSRQGIHGYTF. CDR3 DNA: TGTGCCAGCAGTCGACAGGGAATACATGGCTACACCTTC.

This clone was found once. The V and J genes are TRBV9 and TRBJ2-1; weak D call: TRBD2 (5 bases). V was shortened by 0 bases and J by 5 bases, with 9 bases between the two germline ends. CDR3 length: 14 residues. In germline, CDR1 is SGDLS, CDR2 YYNGEE. In nucleotides, the CDR3 is TGTGCCAGCAGCGTAGGCGGGCTCGACAATGAGCAGTTCTTC. It encodes CASSVGGLDNEQFF.

The chain couples TRBV27 to TRBJ2-7; 9 positions match TRBD2. The ends lost 5 bases at V and 3 bases at J; junction bases unmatched: 8. Germline V lookup: CDR1 MNHEY, CDR2 SMNVEV (reference sequence). This CDR3 region has 15 residues. CDR3 sequence: CASSPAGGHIYEQYF. As DNA, the CDR3 is TGTGCCAGCAGTCCAGCGGGAGGCCACATCTACGAGCAGTACTTC.

The rearrangement links TRBV23-1 to TRBJ2-2; D is possibly TRBD1 (5 bases). TRBV23-1 is an open reading frame whose function is uncertain. V was shortened by 4 bases and J by 7 bases, with 19 bases between the two germline ends. This CDR3 comprises 16 residues. The DNA of the CDR3 is TGCGCCAGCAGTCTGAGTTGGGGCTGGTACGGCGGGGAGCTGTTTTTT. It translates to CASSLSWGWYGGELFF.

V gene TRBV5-4 combines with J gene TRBJ2-1; 13 nucleotides align to TRBD2. J gave up 6 bases and V 4 bases, and 1 base lay outside the gene matches. Germline loops: CDR1 SGHNT, CDR2 YYREEE (reference sequence). CDR3 size: 14 residues. The CDR3 spells CASSRTSGSNEQFF. The DNA for the CDR3 is TGTGCCAGCAGCAGGACTAGCGGGAGCAATGAGCAGTTCTTC.

V gene TRBV19 combines with J gene TRBJ1-5; D might be TRBD1 (6 bases). CDR1 and CDR2 (germline): LNHDA, SQIVND (reference sequence). Deletions cut 8 bases from V and 0 bases from J, with 17 bases between. The CDR3 is 16 residues long. CDR3 DNA sequence: TGTGCCAGTGATGATCGACGGGGACATAGCAATCAGCCCCAGCATTTT. As protein: CASDDRRGHSNQPQHF.

The chain recombines TRBV4-1 with TRBJ2-2; perhaps TRBD1 as D (6 bases). Trimming stripped 5 bases from V and 1 base from J, with 14 bases between. CDR1 is MGHRA and CDR2 is YSYEKL in the germline V gene. This CDR3 spans 16 amino acids. The CDR3 spells CASSGTPERNTGELFF. For the CDR3, the DNA is TGCGCCAGCAGCGGGACACCGGAAAGGAACACCGGGGAGCTGTTTTTT.

The chain joins TRBV27 to TRBJ2-3; 8 bases line up with TRBD2. The germline gives CDR1 MNHEY, CDR2 SMNVEV (reference sequence). The V segment lost 5 bases and the J segment 6 bases; nucleotides outside the gene matches: 13. The CDR3 totals 16 residues. This CDR3 reads CASSLRGGRLQDTQYF. The CDR3, as DNA: TGTGCCAGCAGTCTTCGAGGCGGGAGGCTGCAGGATACGCAGTATTTT.

This clone was picked up one time. This rearrangement joins TRBV9 to TRBJ1-3; tentatively, D is TRBD1 (5 bases). V was cut by 0 bases and J by 4 bases, with 11 bases left in between. Germline CDR1 is SGDLS and CDR2 is YYNGEE. The CDR3 extends over 15 amino acids. The CDR3, as DNA: TGTGCCAGCAGCGTAGCGGGGGTCGCCGGAAACACCATATATTTT. Its protein product is CASSVAGVAGNTIYF.

V gene TRBV27 combines with J gene TRBJ2-1; 8 bases fit TRBD2. This CDR3 contains 17 residues. J gave up 6 bases and V 5 bases, and 15 bases lay outside the gene matches. The germline V gene has CDR1 MNHEY and CDR2 SMNVEV (reference sequence). The CDR3 bases are TGTGCCAGCAGTCTCCTCCGGGCTAGCGGGTGGGTCAATGAGCAGTTCTTC. It is translated as CASSLLRASGWVNEQFF.

The V call is TRBV25-1, the J call TRBJ2-7, with a tentative D call TRBD2 (6 bases). CDR3 length equals 14 residues. The V end lost 0 bases, the J end lost 6 bases, and 12 bases lay between the germline ends. Germline CDR1 and CDR2: MGHDK and SYGVNS. DNA of the CDR3: TGTGCCAGCAGTGAATACGGGGGAAAGGGCGAGCAGTACTTC. Encoded protein: CASSEYGGKGEQYF.

The CDR3, as DNA: TGTGCCAGCAGCCGCGCAGGGGAGAGGGGCTACACCTTC. Its translation is CASSRAGERGYTF. The chain recombines TRBV5-4 with TRBJ1-2, with a possible D match to TRBD1 (6 bases). This CDR3 is built from 13 residues. The germline V and J ends were trimmed by 4 bases and 8 bases, with 15 bases remaining between them. CDR1 and CDR2 from the germline V gene are SGHNT and YYREEE (reference sequence).

V is TRBV4-2 and J is TRBJ1-2, with D hard to call. The V gene's germline CDR1 is LGHNA and CDR2 YNFKEQ. The CDR3 covers 15 residues. Trimming removed 0 bases at V and 3 bases at J, with 11 bases between. CDR3 nucleotide sequence: TGTGCCAGCAGCCAAGAAGCGCTGGAACACTATGGCTACACCTTC. Translated: CASSQEALEHYGYTF.

The chain carries TRBV6-1 and TRBJ1-5; D gene unclear. V was trimmed by 3 bases and J by 7 bases, leaving 13 bases between them. The CDR3 is made up of 14 amino acids. Germline V gene lookup returns CDR1 MNHNS and CDR2 SASEGT. Here the CDR3 DNA reads TGTGCCAGCAGTGATGGGTGGAGTGAGCAGCCCCAGCATTTT. It yields the protein CASSDGWSEQPQHF.

The rearrangement links TRBV11-2 to TRBJ2-3, with no clear D. The V gene lost 5 bases and the J gene lost 2 bases, with 11 bases spanning the gap. The CDR3 loop spans 14 amino acids. Germline V gene data show CDR1 as SGHAT and CDR2 as FQNNGV. DNA of the CDR3: TGTGCCAGCAGCCTCGCTGCGATCACAGATACGCAGTATTTT. It codes for CASSLAAITDTQYF.

The chain links TRBV19 to TRBJ1-4; a weak D match, TRBD1 (6 bases). V was shortened by 5 bases and J by 7 bases, with 17 bases between the two germline ends. Germline CDR1 LNHDA, CDR2 SQIVND (reference sequence). This CDR3 has 15 residues. The DNA for the CDR3 is TGTGCCAGTAGTCCCCTGGGGGGGCGCACTGAAAAACTGTTTTTT. This encodes CASSPLGGRTEKLFF. The full variable domain, rest sourced from reference TRBV19 and TRBJ1-4, is DGGITQSPKYLFRKEGQNVTLSCEQNLNHDAMYWYRQDPGQGLRLIYYSQIVNDFQKGDIAEGYSVSREKKESFPLTVTSAQKNPTAFYLCASSPLGGRTEKLFFGSGTQLSVL.

The chain joins TRBV12-5 to TRBJ1-5, with TRBD1 matching 9 bases. V gave up 4 bases and J gave up 9 bases; unmatched junction bases: 16. This CDR3 contains 17 residues. Germline CDR1 is LGHNT and CDR2 is FRNRAP. CDR3 amino acids: CASGSPRGQGPIRPQHF. In DNA, the CDR3 is TGTGCTAGTGGTTCCCCCCGGGGACAGGGCCCCATTCGGCCCCAGCATTTT.

This chain joins TRBV9 and TRBJ2-3, with 8 bases fitting TRBD2. The germline gives CDR1 SGDLS, CDR2 YYNGEE. V trimming: 0 bases; J trimming: 2 bases; junction bases outside the gene matches: 17. This CDR3 is 20 amino acids long. This CDR3 reads CASSVGGGIGTRGATDTQYF. CDR3 nucleotides: TGTGCCAGCAGCGTAGGAGGAGGGATCGGGACTAGGGGTGCCACAGATACGCAGTATTTT.

The genes are TRBV19 and TRBJ1-2; weak D call: TRBD1 (6 bases). The CDR3 length is 13 residues. CDR1 and CDR2 from the germline V gene are LNHDA and SQIVND (reference sequence). V lost 6 bases and J 2 bases, leaving 10 bases between the germline ends. DNA for the CDR3: TGTGCCAGTAGACTGGGGGCGAACTATGGCTACACCTTC. Residues: CASRLGANYGYTF.